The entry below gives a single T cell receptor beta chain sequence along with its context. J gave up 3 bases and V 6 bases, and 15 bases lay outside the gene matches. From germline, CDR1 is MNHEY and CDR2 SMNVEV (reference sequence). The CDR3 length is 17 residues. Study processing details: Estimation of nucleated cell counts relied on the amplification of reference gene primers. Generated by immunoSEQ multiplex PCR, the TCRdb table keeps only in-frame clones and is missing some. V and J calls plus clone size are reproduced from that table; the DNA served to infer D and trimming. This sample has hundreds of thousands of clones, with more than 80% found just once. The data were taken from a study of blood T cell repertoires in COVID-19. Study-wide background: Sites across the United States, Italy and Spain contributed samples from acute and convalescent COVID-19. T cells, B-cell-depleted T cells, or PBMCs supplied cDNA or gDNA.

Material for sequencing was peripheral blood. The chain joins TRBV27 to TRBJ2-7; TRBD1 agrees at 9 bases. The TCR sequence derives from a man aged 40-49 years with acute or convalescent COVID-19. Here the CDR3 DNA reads TGTGCCAGCAGATCTATTAGGGGGCGGGACAGGGTCTACGAGCAGTACTTC. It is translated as CASRSIRGRDRVYEQYF.